The text below deals with one T cell receptor beta chain. The source of the sample is a study of blood T cell repertoires in COVID-19. The CDR3 spans 14 residues. The V end was cut by 3 bases, the J end by 11 bases, with 17 bases between. Per germline, CDR1 SGHDT and CDR2 YYEEEE. Here immunoSEQ multiplex PCR was the method, and the copy in TCRdb shows in-frame clones only, minus some. Seen here are about 180,000 clones, about 81% observed once, and the top ten hold about 12%. Sequenced input: peripheral blood. The TCR comes from a woman of 80 years or more with COVID-19, enrolled during active disease. This rearrangement joins TRBV5-6 to TRBJ1-4, with D tentatively TRBD1 (6 bases). The DNA for the CDR3 is TGTGCCAGCAGCTACGGACAAGGGGGATTTAAACTGTTTTTT. Translated, it gives CASSYGQGGFKLFF.